This T cell receptor beta chain came from a study of spatial heterogeneity in lung cancer. Looking at the study overall: Sequenced follow-up PBMC samples came a median of about 26 months after resection, where available. Findings and limits, study-wide: Blood showed ubiquitous tumor TCRs more often at resection than at routine follow-up.

Note on this clonotype: Its antigen is undetermined.

As for time point: blood at routine non-recurrence follow-up after resection. Whole RNA, isolated from tumor, nontumor lung or frozen PBMC, was sequenced without prior sorting. The V gene lost 0 bases and the J gene lost 9 bases, with 12 bases spanning the gap. CDR3 size: 15 residues. Germline V gene sequence: CDR1 LGHNA, CDR2 YSLEER. Each CDR3 protein is one row after TCRdb ran MiXCR on the 5' RACE reads. Of about 47,000 distinct CDR3 sequences in the sample, roughly 8.1% were seen once. The origin of this receptor is a female donor with early-stage non-small cell lung cancer. The V gene is TRBV4-3, the J gene TRBJ1-6; D remains ambiguous. Sequences were derived from PBMCs, sampled at follow-up. In DNA, the CDR3 is TGCGCCAGCAGCCAAGAAATCCTCTTCGGTTCACCCCTCCACTTT. This sequence encodes CASSQEILFGSPLHF.